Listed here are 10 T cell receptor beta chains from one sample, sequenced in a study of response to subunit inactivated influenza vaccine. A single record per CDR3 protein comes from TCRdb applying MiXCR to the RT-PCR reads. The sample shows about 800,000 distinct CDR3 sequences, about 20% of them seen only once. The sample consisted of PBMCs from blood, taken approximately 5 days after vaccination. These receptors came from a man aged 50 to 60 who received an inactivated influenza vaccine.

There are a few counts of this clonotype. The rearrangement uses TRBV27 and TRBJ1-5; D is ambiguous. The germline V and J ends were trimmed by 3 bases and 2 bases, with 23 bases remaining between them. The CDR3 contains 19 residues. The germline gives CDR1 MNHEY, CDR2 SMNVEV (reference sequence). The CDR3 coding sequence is TGTGCCAGCAGTTTCTGTACGGACGGAACCTTGGAGGGCAATCAGCCCCAGCATTTT. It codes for CASSFCTDGTLEGNQPQHF.

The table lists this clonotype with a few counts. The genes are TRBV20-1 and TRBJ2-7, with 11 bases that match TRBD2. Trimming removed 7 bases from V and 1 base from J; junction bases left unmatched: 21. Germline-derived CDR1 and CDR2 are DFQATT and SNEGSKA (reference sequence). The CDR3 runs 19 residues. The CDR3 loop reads CSVPFRGRSPSGGSYEQYF. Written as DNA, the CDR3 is TGCAGTGTCCCATTTAGGGGACGCAGTCCTAGCGGGGGGTCCTACGAGCAGTACTTC.

The CDR3 DNA reads TGTGCCAGCAGAACCGACACCCCTGGAAACACCATATATTTT. It encodes CASRTDTPGNTIYF. V is TRBV12-3 or TRBV12-4 and J is TRBJ1-3; D is unresolved. Trimming cost V 6 bases and J 2 bases, with 11 bases left between them. The CDR3 spans 14 residues.

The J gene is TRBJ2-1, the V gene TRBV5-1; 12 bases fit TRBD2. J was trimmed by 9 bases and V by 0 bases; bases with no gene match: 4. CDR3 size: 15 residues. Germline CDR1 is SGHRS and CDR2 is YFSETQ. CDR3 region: CASSLDPSGRGEQFF. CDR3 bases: TGCGCCAGCAGCTTGGATCCTAGCGGGAGGGGTGAGCAGTTCTTC.

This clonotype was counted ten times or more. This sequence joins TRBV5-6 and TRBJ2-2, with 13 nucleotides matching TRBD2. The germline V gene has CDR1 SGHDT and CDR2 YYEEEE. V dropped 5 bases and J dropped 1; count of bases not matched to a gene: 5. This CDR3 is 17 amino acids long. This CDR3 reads CASRRLAGGRNTGELFF. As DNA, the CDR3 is TGTGCCAGCAGACGACTAGCGGGAGGTCGGAACACCGGGGAGCTGTTTTTT.

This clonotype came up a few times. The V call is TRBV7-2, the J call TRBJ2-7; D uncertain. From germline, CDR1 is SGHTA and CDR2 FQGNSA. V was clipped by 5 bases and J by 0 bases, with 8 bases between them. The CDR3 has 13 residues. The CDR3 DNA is TGTGCCAGCAGCCACCAATCCTCCTACGAGCAGTACTTC. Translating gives CASSHQSSYEQYF. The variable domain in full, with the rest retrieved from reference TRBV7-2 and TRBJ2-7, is GAGVSQSPSNKVTEKGKDVELRCDPISGHTALYWYRQSLGQGLEFLIYFQGNSAPDKSGLPSDRFSAERTGGSVSTLTIQRTQQEDSAVYLCASSHQSSYEQYFGPGTRLTVT.

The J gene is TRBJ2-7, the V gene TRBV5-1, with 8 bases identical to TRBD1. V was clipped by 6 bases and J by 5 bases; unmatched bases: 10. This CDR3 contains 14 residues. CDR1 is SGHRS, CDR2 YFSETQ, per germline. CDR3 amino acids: CASMEQGASDEQYF. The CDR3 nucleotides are TGCGCCAGCATGGAGCAGGGGGCTTCGGACGAGCAGTACTTC.

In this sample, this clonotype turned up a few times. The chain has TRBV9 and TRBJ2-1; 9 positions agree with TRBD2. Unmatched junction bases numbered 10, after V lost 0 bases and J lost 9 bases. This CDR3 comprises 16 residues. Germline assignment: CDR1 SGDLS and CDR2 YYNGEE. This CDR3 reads CASSVDPSGTSGEQFF. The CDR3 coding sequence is TGTGCCAGCAGCGTAGATCCTAGCGGGACTTCGGGTGAGCAGTTCTTC. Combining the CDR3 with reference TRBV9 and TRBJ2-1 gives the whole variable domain DSGVTQTPKHLITATGQRVTLRCSPRSGDLSVYWYQQSLDQGLQFLIQYYNGEERAKGNILERFSAQQFPDLHSELNLSSLELGDSALYFCASSVDPSGTSGEQFFGPGTRLTVL.

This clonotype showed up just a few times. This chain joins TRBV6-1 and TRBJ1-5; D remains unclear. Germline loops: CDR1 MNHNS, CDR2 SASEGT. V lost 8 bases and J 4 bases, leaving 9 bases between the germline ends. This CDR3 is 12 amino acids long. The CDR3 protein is CASSPLNQPQHF. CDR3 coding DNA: TGTGCCAGCTCCCCCCTGAATCAGCCCCAGCATTTT.

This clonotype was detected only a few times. The CDR3 sequence is CASSVDGTGNNEQFF. The CDR3 coding sequence is TGTGCCAGCAGCGTAGATGGGACAGGTAACAATGAGCAGTTCTTC. V is TRBV9 and J is TRBJ2-1, with 8 bases aligning to TRBD1. J gave up 5 bases and V 0 bases, and 4 bases lay outside the gene matches. Germline values: CDR1 SGDLS, CDR2 YYNGEE. The CDR3 contains 15 residues.